The clone carrying this T cell receptor beta chain was counted at least ten times. Germline trimming cut 4 bases from V and 6 bases from J; bases unmatched to any gene: 1. The CDR3 is 13 residues long. Germline V gene lookup returns CDR1 SEHNR and CDR2 FQNEAQ (reference sequence). The sample comes from a study of cytomegalovirus exposure and HLA in healthy donors. Researchers ran the PCR with 60 Vbeta and 13 Jbeta primers. Clones were read by immunoSEQ multiplex PCR, and TCRdb kept only the in-frame ones, dropping some. The sample lists about 140,000 clones; about 80% were seen once. The sequence was collected from a man in his thirties or forties in good health and CMV-seronegative. Sequenced material: PBMCs. V gene TRBV7-9 combines with J gene TRBJ2-7, with 12 bases lining up with TRBD1. CDR3 DNA: TGTGCCAGCAGCTGGGACAGGGGGCGCGAGCAGTACTTC. This gives the protein CASSWDRGREQYF.